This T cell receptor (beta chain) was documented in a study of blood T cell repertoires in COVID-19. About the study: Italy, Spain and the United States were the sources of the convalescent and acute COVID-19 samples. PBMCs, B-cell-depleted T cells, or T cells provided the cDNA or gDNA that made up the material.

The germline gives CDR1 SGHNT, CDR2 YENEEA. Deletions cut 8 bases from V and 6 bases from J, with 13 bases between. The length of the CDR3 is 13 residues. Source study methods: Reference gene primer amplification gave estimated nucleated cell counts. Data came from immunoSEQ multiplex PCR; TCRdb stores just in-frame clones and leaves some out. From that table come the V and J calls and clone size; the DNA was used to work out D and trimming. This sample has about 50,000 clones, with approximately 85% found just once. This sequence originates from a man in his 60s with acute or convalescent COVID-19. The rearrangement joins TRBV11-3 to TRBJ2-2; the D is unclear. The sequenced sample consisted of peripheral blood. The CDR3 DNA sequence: TGTGCCAGCGCTGCCACAGTTGCCGGGGAGCTGTTTTTT. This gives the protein CASAATVAGELFF.